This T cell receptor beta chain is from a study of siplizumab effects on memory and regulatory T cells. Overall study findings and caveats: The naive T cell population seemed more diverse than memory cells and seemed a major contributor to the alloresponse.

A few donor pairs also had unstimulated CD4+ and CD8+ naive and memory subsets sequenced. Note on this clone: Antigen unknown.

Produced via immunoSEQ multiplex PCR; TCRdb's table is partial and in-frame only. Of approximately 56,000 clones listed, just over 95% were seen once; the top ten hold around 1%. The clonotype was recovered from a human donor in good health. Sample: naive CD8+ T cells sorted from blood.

The CDR3 spells CASSSDGTSYEQYF. The CDR3 DNA is TGTGCCAGCAGTTCAGACGGAACTTCCTACGAGCAGTACTTC. This rearrangement joins TRBV6-5 to TRBJ2-7; no reliable D call. Trimming left V 4 bases short and J 1 base short, with 11 bases between. Per the germline V gene, CDR1 is MNHEY and CDR2 is SVGAGI. The length of the CDR3 is 14 residues.